The clone carrying this T cell receptor beta chain turned up a few times. Its cognate antigen is unknown. TCR beta CDR3 region amplification was performed from RNA transcripts. A first-round RT-PCR of the TCR CDR3 used the HTBI primer set. In TCRdb, the multiplex PCR reads were re-called with MiXCR into one record per CDR3 protein. The table has 490,000 or so distinct CDR3 sequences, 20% seen once. This specimen belongs to a study of T cells in Graves' hyperthyroidism and ophthalmopathy. The study's findings and limits: Most thyroid clonotypes expanded above 0.001 were also detected in blood. Separating ophthalmopathy from stable hyperthyroidism was achieved by a 13 V-J model.

Orbital computed tomography, thyroid ultrasound, serum thyroxine and TRAb, and clinical symptoms together informed the diagnoses. V lost 5 bases and J lost 7, with 20 bases in between. Germline V gives CDR1 SGHTA, CDR2 FQGTGA. The CDR3 covers 16 residues. The sequenced material came from blood. The clonotype originates from a man aged 35-49 years with Graves' ophthalmopathy. The chain employs TRBV7-3 and TRBJ2-2, with D tentatively TRBD1 or TRBD2 (5 bases each). The CDR3 sequence is CASSPTGTVRGGELFF. The CDR3 DNA reads TGTGCCAGCAGCCCGACTGGGACCGTTCGGGGCGGGGAGCTGTTTTTT.